A single sample is the source of the 10 T cell receptor beta chains below, sequenced in a study of beta chain features in type 1 diabetes (dated by TCRdb to the late 2010s). No cognate antigen is known for these TCRs. Libraries were built with the immunoSEQ multiplex PCR assay. The High Capacity cDNA Reverse Transcription Kit was used to reverse transcribe all of the isolated RNA, meaning that expressed TCRB transcripts were what got sequenced. TCRdb re-hosts the immuneACCESS table, in-frame sequences only. Its copies lack some clones; in the studies checked, an unresolved V gene accounts for under half of them, and the cause for the rest is not known. Counted in this sample were hundreds of thousands of clones; roughly 13% of them appeared once. Approximately 0.039% of the sample is in the top ten clones. Study-wide findings and limitations: Type 1 diabetes patients showed a moderate but significant shortening of TCRB CDR3 length in all four CD4+ subsets.

The source material was naive CD4+ T cells from blood. What the cell subset or site label conveys for this sample: true naive CD4+ T cells. Source of these receptors: a man aged 18-30 years with type 1 diabetes.

This clone came up a few times. V and J are TRBV6-5 and TRBJ2-7; tentatively, D is TRBD2 (5 bases). The V end was cut by 0 bases, the J end by 0 bases, with 9 bases between. This CDR3 region has 15 residues. Germline assignment: CDR1 MNHEY and CDR2 SVGAGI. The CDR3 nucleotides are TGTGCCAGCAGTTACTCGTCTAGCCGCTCCTACGAGCAGTACTTC. Translated, it gives CASSYSSSRSYEQYF.

This clone was observed a handful of times. The germline gene is not matched at one end of the junction; a read error may be the cause. The chain joins TRBV20-1 to TRBJ2-7; D ambiguous. The CDR3 has 11 residues. Germline CDR1 reads DFQATT; CDR2 reads SNEGSKA (reference sequence). In DNA, the CDR3 is TGCAGAGCTAGTAGCCGAAACGAGCAGTACTTC. Translation gives CRASSRNEQYF.

The chain carries TRBV28 and TRBJ2-5; TRBD2 matches 8 bases. This CDR3 has 16 residues. The V segment lost 1 base and the J segment 2 bases; nucleotides outside the gene matches: 6. Germline V gene sequence: CDR1 MDHEN, CDR2 SYDVKM. The CDR3 here is CASSLSGLAGQETQYF. CDR3 sequence (DNA): TGTGCCAGCAGTTTATCAGGACTAGCAGGGCAAGAGACCCAGTACTTC. The full variable domain, rest sourced from reference TRBV28 and TRBJ2-5, is DVKVTQSSRYLVKRTGEKVFLECVQDMDHENMFWYRQDPGLGLRLIYFSYDVKMKEKGDIPEGYSVSREKKERFSLILESASTNQTSMYLCASSLSGLAGQETQYFGPGTRLLVL.

This clone came up a few times. This chain uses TRBV2 with TRBJ1-1; 7 bases map to TRBD1. CDR1 is SNHLY, CDR2 FYNNEI, per germline. V shed 7 bases, J shed 8 bases, and the junction held 4 bases outside the gene matches. The CDR3 consists of 11 residues. Here the CDR3 reads CASTRQGEAFF. CDR3 coding DNA: TGTGCCAGCACCCGACAGGGCGAAGCTTTCTTT.

This clone occurred a few times. The junction departs from germline at one end; a sequencing error may be responsible. In the same sample, other DNA sequences code for this CDR3. The chain employs TRBV18 and TRBJ2-2, with a tentative D call TRBD2 (5 bases). From germline, CDR1 is KGHSH and CDR2 LQKENI. The length of the CDR3 is 15 residues. CDR3 sequence: CASSPQEGVTGELFF. In DNA form, the CDR3 reads TGCGCCAGCTCACCACAAGAGGGTGTCACCGGGGAGCTGTTTTTT.

V and J are TRBV2 and TRBJ2-7; 7 bases fit TRBD2. Germline V gives CDR1 SNHLY, CDR2 FYNNEI. The ends lost 7 bases at V and 4 bases at J; junction bases unmatched: 13. CDR3 length equals 15 residues. As DNA, the CDR3 is TGTGCCAGCACTTTAGCAAGCGGGGCAAGTTACGAGCAGTACTTC. It yields the protein CASTLASGASYEQYF. Looking up the rest from reference TRBV2 and TRBJ2-7 gives the full variable domain: EPEVTQTPSHQVTQMGQEVILRCVPISNHLYFYWYRQILGQKVEFLVSFYNNEISEKSEIFDDQFSVERPDGSNFTLKIRSTKLEDSAMYFCASTLASGASYEQYFGPGTRLTVT.

The chain joins TRBV10-2 to TRBJ2-3, with 9 bases that match TRBD2. Losses at the gene ends were 5 bases for V and 0 bases for J; bases not matched to a gene: 6. Germline CDR1 reads WSHSY; CDR2 reads SAAADI. There are 16 residues in the CDR3. The CDR3 DNA reads TGCGCCAGCAGTCGTCGGACTAGCGCCAGCACAGATACGCAGTATTTT. Residues: CASSRRTSASTDTQYF.

This clone was observed once. The chain carries TRBV19 and TRBJ2-5; D is possibly TRBD1 or TRBD2 (5 bases each). This CDR3 contains 15 residues. With 7 bases removed from V and 5 bases from J, the gap between germline ends came to 20 bases. Germline values: CDR1 LNHDA, CDR2 SQIVND (reference sequence). The CDR3 nucleotides are TGTGCCAGTAAGGCTCAGGGACGATTAGAGGAGACCCAGTACTTC. The encoded protein is CASKAQGRLEETQYF.

V gene TRBV19 combines with J gene TRBJ2-1; 9 nucleotides align to TRBD2. Germline CDR1 is LNHDA and CDR2 is SQIVND (reference sequence). The trim removed 3 bases at V and 0 bases at J, leaving 9 bases unmatched. The CDR3 sequence is 18 residues long. The CDR3 here is CASSMKAAGGSSYNEQFF. The CDR3 region has the DNA TGTGCCAGTAGTATGAAGGCGGCGGGAGGGAGCTCCTACAATGAGCAGTTCTTC.

This chain joins TRBV6-6 and TRBJ1-1, with 8 positions matching TRBD1. The CDR3 length is 15 residues. V shed 7 bases and J 1 base; nucleotides not matched to a gene: 8. Germline CDR1 MNHNY, CDR2 SVGAGI (reference sequence). The CDR3 spells CASNFPGTGNTEAFF. The CDR3 DNA reads as TGTGCCAGCAATTTTCCCGGGACAGGGAACACTGAAGCTTTCTTT.